This T cell receptor beta chain emerged from a study of CD8 T cells in Susac syndrome. V was clipped by 4 bases and J by 2 bases, with 15 bases between them. CDR3 length: 16 amino acids. Per the germline V gene, CDR1 is SGHRS and CDR2 is YFSETQ. Random hexamers were used to reverse transcribe about 0.45 to 1 ug of RNA. One entry per CDR3 protein results from TCRdb running MiXCR on the immunoSEQ multiplex PCR reads. In the table there are around 150,000 distinct CDR3 sequences, just under 95% of which are singletons. The sample taken for sequencing was CD4+ T cells from PBMCs. The rearrangement joins TRBV5-1 to TRBJ2-2; D is unresolved. The sequence derives from a human donor in good health. CDR3 DNA: TGCGCCAGCAGCCCCGGAGCCGATGGTAACACCGGGGAGCTGTTTTTT. It is translated as CASSPGADGNTGELFF.